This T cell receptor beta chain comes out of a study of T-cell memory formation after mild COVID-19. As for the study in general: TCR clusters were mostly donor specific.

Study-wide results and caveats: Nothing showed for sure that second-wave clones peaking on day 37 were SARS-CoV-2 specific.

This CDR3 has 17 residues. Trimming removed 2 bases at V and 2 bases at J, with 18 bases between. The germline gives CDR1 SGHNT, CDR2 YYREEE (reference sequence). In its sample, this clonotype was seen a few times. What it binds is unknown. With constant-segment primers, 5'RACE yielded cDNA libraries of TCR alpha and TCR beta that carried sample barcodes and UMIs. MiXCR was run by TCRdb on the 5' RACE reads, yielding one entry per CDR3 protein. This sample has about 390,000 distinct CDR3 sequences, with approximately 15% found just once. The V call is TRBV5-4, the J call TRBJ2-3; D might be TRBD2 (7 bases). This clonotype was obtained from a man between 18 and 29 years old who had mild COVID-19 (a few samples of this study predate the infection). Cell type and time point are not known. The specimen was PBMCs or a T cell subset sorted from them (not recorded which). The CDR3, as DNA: TGTGCCAGCAGCTTCGATCGGGGGGCCTCTCTCACAGATACGCAGTATTTT. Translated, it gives CASSFDRGASLTDTQYF.